These T cell receptor beta chains were read from a single sample in a study of graft-versus-host responses after intestinal transplantation. Sequencing was performed with immunoSEQ multiplex PCR; in TCRdb, only in-frame clones are kept and a portion is missing. The table shows roughly 110,000 clones, with 85% to 95% occurring only once. Their antigens are not known. Sequences were derived from unstimulated CD8+ T cells sorted from spleen or lymph node cells, sampled before transplant. The receptors were gathered from a human donor who was the organ donor for an intestinal transplant. CDR3s include the opening cysteine and the closing phenylalanine or tryptophan. A D gene is named only where the DNA matches it firmly.

>TRBV2|TRBJ2-2|TRBD1
CASREGQGLNTGELFF
>TRBV27|TRBJ1-2|.
CASSLNSEYYGYTF
>TRBV5-4|TRBJ2-7|TRBD1
CASSSGQGSFHEQYF
>TRBV27|TRBJ2-1|.
CASSLRERVYNEQFF
>TRBV1|TRBJ2-7|.
CTSSQEFLDEQYF
>TRBV2|TRBJ2-7|TRBD2
CASVYPDPAGSYEQYF
>TRBV6-4|TRBJ2-7|.
CASSDSARGSYEQYF
>TRBV6-5|TRBJ1-2|.
CASSYSNGAVYGYTF
>TRBV29-1|TRBJ2-7|.
CSVSSHGRRPYYEQYF
>TRBV9|TRBJ2-1|.
CASSVEGAHNEQFF
>TRBV27|TRBJ2-1|.
CASSSGYNEQFF
>TRBV27|TRBJ2-4|.
CASSSQPAAKNIQYF
>TRBV9|TRBJ2-3|TRBD1
CASSVGTGADTQYF
>TRBV11-2|TRBJ1-1|TRBD1
CASSLDYGTGGMNTEAFF
>TRBV27|TRBJ2-1|TRBD1
CASSLRDRYNEQFF
>TRBV5-1|TRBJ1-2|TRBD1
CASKQGSQSGAYGYTF
>TRBV5-4|TRBJ2-1|.
CASSFGLYNEQFF
>TRBV6-1|TRBJ2-7|TRBD2
CASSSLAGEQYF
>TRBV27|TRBJ2-5|TRBD2
CASSLSGLAGETQYF
>TRBV4-3|TRBJ2-7|TRBD2
CASSQDFPSGSYEQYF